The following is a TCR beta chain sequence with its context. The data derive from a study of shared clonotypes between healthy human individuals. Repertoires were generated with immunoSEQ multiplex PCR, while TCRdb's copy carries only in-frame clones and drops some. The table has some 2 million clones, about 95% seen once. Germline values: CDR1 MNHNY, CDR2 SVGAGI (reference sequence). V lost 6 bases and J 4 bases, leaving 12 bases between the germline ends. The CDR3 contains 14 residues. Sequenced material: naive CD4+ T cells sorted from blood. As to subset: CD45RA+ positively selected. The TCR sequence derives from a man aged 18-30 years in good health. The chain has TRBV6-6 and TRBJ1-4; a weak D match, TRBD1 (6 bases). The CDR3 DNA is TGTGCCAGCAGGTCACAGGGAAGTAATGAAAAACTGTTTTTT. The encoded protein is CASRSQGSNEKLFF.